Below are 2 T cell receptor beta chains sequenced from a single sample in a study of beta chain features in type 1 diabetes. Of the isolated RNA, all was reverse transcribed, and so the sequenced material was expressed TCRB transcripts. The table came from immunoSEQ multiplex PCR; TCRdb's copy has only in-frame clones and leaves some out. The table records 900,000 or so clones, 15% to 20% of them present only once. Sequencing was done on a sample of naive CD4+ T cells from blood. The source of these receptors is a woman aged 18-30 years in good health.

Note on this clone: The sample has other DNA sequences that encode this CDR3 too. This chain connects TRBV20-1 to TRBJ2-3; D remains unclear. Germline loops: CDR1 DFQATT, CDR2 SNEGSKA (reference sequence). The CDR3 totals 11 residues. With 3 bases removed from V and 3 bases from J, the gap between germline ends came to 4 bases. The CDR3 DNA reads as TGCAGTGCTAGGGGGACAGATACGCAGTATTTT. It codes for CSARGTDTQYF.

This clone was observed a handful of times. In DNA, the CDR3 is TGTGCCAGCAGCCAAGTTGTTACAGGGAGCGGTGGCACCGGGGAGCTGTTTTTT. Its translation: CASSQVVTGSGGTGELFF. The chain recombines TRBV4-2 with TRBJ2-2; D perhaps matches TRBD1 (6 bases). The germline gives CDR1 LGHNA, CDR2 YNFKEQ. The CDR3 spans 18 residues. Deletions cut 1 base from V and 4 bases from J, with 19 bases between.